The sequence of this TCR beta chain was determined in a study of blood T cells in healthy people across ages. Germline CDR1 DFQATT, CDR2 SNEGSKA (reference sequence). V dropped 3 bases and J dropped 4 bases, with 10 bases sitting between them. This CDR3 is built from 13 residues. A second PCR, run for about 7 to 11 cycles, used a sample-barcoded 5' primer plus a J-beta primer mix. TCRdb re-called the 5' RACE reads with MiXCR, one entry per CDR3 protein. The repertoire includes roughly 800,000 distinct CDR3 sequences, 20% to 25% of them detected once, and approximately 4% sits in the top ten. This same sample was also part of a study on T cells of mothers and their children.

Input material: blood. This receptor was identified in a boy aged 10-17 years in good health. The chain is built from TRBV20-1 and TRBJ1-3; tentatively, D is TRBD1 (5 bases). CDR3 amino acids: CSARGQSGNTIYF. The CDR3 coding sequence is TGCAGTGCTAGGGGGCAGTCAGGAAACACCATATATTTT.